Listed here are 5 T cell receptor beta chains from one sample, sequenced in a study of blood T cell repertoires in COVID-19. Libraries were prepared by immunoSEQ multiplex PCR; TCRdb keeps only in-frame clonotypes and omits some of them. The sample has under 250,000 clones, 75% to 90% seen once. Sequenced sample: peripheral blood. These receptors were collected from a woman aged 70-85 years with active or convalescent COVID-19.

The CDR3 DNA is TGTGCCAGCAGTTACTCGAGCGGGGCCGGGAATGAGCAGTTCTTC. Translated, it gives CASSYSSGAGNEQFF. The V and J genes are TRBV6-5 and TRBJ2-1, with 7 bases that match TRBD2. Germline CDR1 is MNHEY and CDR2 is SVGAGI. This CDR3 is 15 amino acids long. After removal of 0 bases from V and 7 bases from J, the junction contained 6 bases not matched to a gene.

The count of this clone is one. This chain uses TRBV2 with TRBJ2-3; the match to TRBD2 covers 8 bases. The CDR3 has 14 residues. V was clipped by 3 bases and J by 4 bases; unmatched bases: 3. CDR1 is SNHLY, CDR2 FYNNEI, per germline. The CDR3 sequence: CASSDVAGPDTQYF. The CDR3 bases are TGTGCCAGCAGTGACGTAGCGGGGCCAGATACGCAGTATTTT.

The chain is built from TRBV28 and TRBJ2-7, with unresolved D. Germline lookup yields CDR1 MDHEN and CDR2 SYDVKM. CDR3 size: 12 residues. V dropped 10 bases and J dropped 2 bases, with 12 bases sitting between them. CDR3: CATEKNPYEQYF. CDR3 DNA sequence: TGTGCCACGGAGAAAAACCCCTACGAGCAGTACTTC.

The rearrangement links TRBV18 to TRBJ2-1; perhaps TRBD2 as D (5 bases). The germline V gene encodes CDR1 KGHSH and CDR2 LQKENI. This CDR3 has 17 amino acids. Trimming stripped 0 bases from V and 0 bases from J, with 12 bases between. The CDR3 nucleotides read TGTGCCAGCTCACCACCCCTTAGCGAGAGCTCCTACAATGAGCAGTTCTTC. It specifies CASSPPLSESSYNEQFF.

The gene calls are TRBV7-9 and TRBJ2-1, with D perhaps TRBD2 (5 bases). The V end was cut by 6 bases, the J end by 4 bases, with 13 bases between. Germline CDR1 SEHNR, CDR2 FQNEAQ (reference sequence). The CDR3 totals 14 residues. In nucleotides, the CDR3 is TGTGCCAGCAGTTCGCAGACGGGATACAATGAGCAGTTCTTC. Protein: CASSSQTGYNEQFF.